The 18 T cell receptor beta chains reported below all come from one sample, sequenced in a study of blood T cell repertoires in COVID-19. Assay: immunoSEQ multiplex PCR; the TCRdb copy retains only in-frame clones and omits some. Among about 190,000 clones listed, roughly 90% were seen once. Sequencing was performed on peripheral blood. These receptors all come from a man aged 40-49 years with acute or convalescent COVID-19.

This chain links TRBV28 with TRBJ2-2; the match to TRBD1 covers 9 bases. CDR1 is MDHEN and CDR2 is SYDVKM in the germline V gene. This CDR3 comprises 15 residues. Trimming cost V 8 bases and J 6 bases; bases outside gene matches: 10. For the CDR3, the DNA is TGTGCCAGCCCGCCGGGGACAGGGTATGCCGGGGAGCTGTTTTTT. Protein product: CASPPGTGYAGELFF.

The chain couples TRBV3-1 (or the pseudogene TRBV3-2) to TRBJ2-4, with TRBD2 as a possible D gene (5 bases). The CDR3 extends over 15 amino acids. Germline CDR1 reads LGHDT; CDR2 reads YNNKEL (reference sequence). V lost 0 bases to trimming and J lost 0 bases, with 6 bases between them. CDR3 in amino acids: CASSQEGLAKNIQYF. The DNA of the CDR3 is TGTGCCAGCAGCCAAGAAGGACTAGCCAAAAACATTCAGTACTTC.

With regard to this clone: Other DNA sequences in this sample translate to the same CDR3. V is TRBV12-3 or TRBV12-4 and J is TRBJ1-2; D gene ambiguous. The CDR3 contains 11 residues. V shed 2 bases and J shed 8 bases, with 6 bases lying between them. CDR3: CASSLFRGYTF. Here the CDR3 DNA reads TGTGCCAGCAGTTTATTTAGAGGCTACACCTTC.

The chain links TRBV19 to TRBJ1-4; D may be TRBD1 (5 bases). The germline V and J ends were trimmed by 8 bases and 8 bases, with 21 bases remaining between them. The CDR3 extends over 15 amino acids. The germline CDR1 and CDR2 sequences are LNHDA and SQIVND (reference sequence). This CDR3 is CASGGASGVREKLFF. CDR3 DNA sequence: TGTGCCAGTGGTGGGGCTTCAGGCGTAAGGGAAAAACTGTTTTTT.

V usage is TRBV19 and J usage is TRBJ2-7; the match to TRBD1 covers 9 bases. The CDR3 loop spans 13 amino acids. CDR1 and CDR2 (germline): LNHDA, SQIVND (reference sequence). Trimming cost V 7 bases and J 6 bases; bases outside gene matches: 7. The CDR3 DNA sequence: TGTGCCAGTAACCCACAGGGGGCCTCCGAGCAGTACTTC. Protein product: CASNPQGASEQYF.

The V and J genes are TRBV4-1 and TRBJ2-3; TRBD2 matches 8 bases. V dropped 0 bases and J dropped 2; count of bases not matched to a gene: 4. CDR1 MGHRA and CDR2 YSYEKL come from the germline V gene. This CDR3 region has 16 residues. CDR3: CASSQDRGGFTDTQYF. CDR3 DNA: TGCGCCAGCAGCCAAGATCGCGGGGGGTTCACAGATACGCAGTATTTT.

V and J are TRBV11-2 and TRBJ1-2, with TRBD1 matching over 11 bases. Germline CDR1 and CDR2: SGHAT and FQNNGV. This CDR3 is 13 amino acids long. After removal of 2 bases from V and 14 bases from J, the junction contained 7 bases not matched to a gene. The CDR3 DNA sequence: TGTGCCAGCAGCTTAAAGAGGGACAGGGGGTCTACCTTC. Translated: CASSLKRDRGSTF. Supplemented by reference TRBV11-2 and TRBJ1-2, the full variable domain reads EAGVAQSPRYKIIEKRQSVAFWCNPISGHATLYWYQQILGQGPKLLIQFQNNGVVDDSQLPKDRFSAERLKGVDSTLKIQPAKLEDSAVYLCASSLKRDRGSTFGSGTRLTVV.

This chain uses TRBV7-9 with TRBJ2-5; D is ambiguous. Trimming took off 2 bases at V and 5 bases at J, with 12 bases between the two ends. Germline V gene data show CDR1 as SEHNR and CDR2 as FQNEAQ (reference sequence). The length of the CDR3 is 14 residues. CDR3: CASSLIVIGETQYF. CDR3 nucleotide sequence: TGTGCCAGCAGCTTAATAGTTATCGGGGAGACCCAGTACTTC.

The chain is built from TRBV11-2 and TRBJ1-2, with 9 positions matching TRBD1. The CDR3 consists of 14 residues. CDR1 is SGHAT and CDR2 is FQNNGV in the germline V gene. The trim removed 2 bases at V and 8 bases at J, leaving 6 bases unmatched. The CDR3 here is CASSLSQGADGYTF. The CDR3 nucleotides read TGTGCCAGCAGCTTATCACAGGGGGCGGACGGCTACACCTTC.

The V gene is TRBV19, the J gene TRBJ1-1; D unresolved. CDR3 size: 12 residues. V was shortened by 1 base and J by 7 bases, with 7 bases between the two germline ends. Germline values: CDR1 LNHDA, CDR2 SQIVND (reference sequence). The CDR3: CASSIVGSEAFF. CDR3 nucleotide sequence: TGTGCCAGTAGTATAGTAGGGAGTGAAGCTTTCTTT.

The chain has TRBV9 and TRBJ2-2, with D perhaps TRBD2 (7 bases). Trimming took 2 bases from V and 4 from J, leaving 21 bases between them. The CDR3 covers 18 residues. Germline V gene lookup returns CDR1 SGDLS and CDR2 YYNGEE. The DNA of the CDR3 is TGTGCCAGCAGCGTTGGGGGCGGGGGCTTGCGGGGCACCGGGGAGCTGTTTTTT. This codes for CASSVGGGGLRGTGELFF.

This clone was detected only a few times. The chain links TRBV30 to TRBJ1-2; 8 bases align to TRBD1. Per germline, CDR1 GTSNPN and CDR2 SVGIG (reference sequence). This CDR3 spans 13 amino acids. J was trimmed by 8 bases and V by 2 bases; bases with no gene match: 7. CDR3 amino acids: CAWSTGGRLGYTF. The DNA of the CDR3 is TGTGCCTGGAGTACAGGGGGTAGACTAGGCTACACCTTC.

The gene calls are TRBV3-1 (or the pseudogene TRBV3-2) and TRBJ1-1, with 10 bases aligning to TRBD1. After removal of 4 bases from V and 1 base from J, the junction contained 6 bases not matched to a gene. CDR1 LGHDT and CDR2 YNNKEL come from the germline V gene (reference sequence). This CDR3 has 16 amino acids. In nucleotides, the CDR3 is TGTGCCAGCAGCCCGGGACAGGGGCGACCGAACACTGAAGCTTTCTTT. Protein product: CASSPGQGRPNTEAFF.

The chain is built from TRBV7-9 and TRBJ2-3; 8 bases line up with TRBD2. After removal of 0 bases from V and 4 bases from J, the junction contained 3 bases not matched to a gene. This CDR3 spans 15 amino acids. Germline values: CDR1 SEHNR, CDR2 FQNEAQ (reference sequence). The CDR3, as DNA: TGTGCCAGCAGCTTAGCCGGGGGGGCCCCAGATACGCAGTATTTT. This sequence encodes CASSLAGGAPDTQYF.

V usage is TRBV7-9 and J usage is TRBJ1-4, with D uncertain. V lost 1 base and J 10 bases, leaving 10 bases between the germline ends. CDR3 length: 13 residues. Germline V lookup: CDR1 SEHNR, CDR2 FQNEAQ (reference sequence). The CDR3 sequence is CASSLDSFGKLFF. CDR3 bases: TGTGCCAGCAGCTTAGATTCCTTCGGAAAACTGTTTTTT. Filled out from reference TRBV7-9 and TRBJ1-4, the complete variable domain reads DTGVSQNPRHKITKRGQNVTFRCDPISEHNRLYWYRQTLGQGPEFLTYFQNEAQLEKSRLLSDRFSAERPKGSFSTLEIQRTEQGDSAMYLCASSLDSFGKLFFGSGTQLSVL.

The chain joins TRBV18 to TRBJ1-4, with D unresolved. CDR1 and CDR2 from the germline V gene are KGHSH and LQKENI. The CDR3 is 14 residues long. V was pared by 3 bases and J by 6 bases, with 11 bases between. The CDR3 reads CASSPGLADEKLFF. As DNA, the CDR3 is TGTGCCAGCTCACCGGGTCTGGCGGATGAAAAACTGTTTTTT.

The V call is TRBV9, the J call TRBJ2-2; possible D gene TRBD1, 5 bases. This CDR3 comprises 17 residues. Germline loops: CDR1 SGDLS, CDR2 YYNGEE. Trimming cost V 3 bases and J 0 bases, with 15 bases left between them. The CDR3: CASSAKETGPNTGELFF. Here the CDR3 DNA reads TGTGCCAGCAGCGCCAAGGAAACAGGCCCGAACACCGGGGAGCTGTTTTTT.

V gene TRBV7-9 combines with J gene TRBJ2-3; D might be TRBD1 (5 bases). The ends were cut back, 5 bases at V and 5 bases at J, with 14 bases in the middle. The CDR3 spans 14 residues. Per the germline V gene, CDR1 is SEHNR and CDR2 is FQNEAQ (reference sequence). The CDR3 is CASSPTRQGDTQYF. DNA for the CDR3: TGTGCCAGCAGCCCGACGCGGCAGGGAGATACGCAGTATTTT. Full variable domain (outside the CDR3, taken from reference TRBV7-9 and TRBJ2-3): DTGVSQNPRHKITKRGQNVTFRCDPISEHNRLYWYRQTLGQGPEFLTYFQNEAQLEKSRLLSDRFSAERPKGSFSTLEIQRTEQGDSAMYLCASSPTRQGDTQYFGPGTRLTVL.